This T cell receptor beta chain was sequenced for a study of T cell responses to AZD1222 COVID-19 vaccine. Broader study findings: With dominance at 160-218 and 743-854, vaccine-associated CD4 TCRs spanned spike.

In regard to this clone: The antigen is unknown.

Profiling relied on immunoSEQ multiplex PCR, and the TCRdb table lists in-frame clones only, not all of them. The table has more than 95,000 clones, 80% to 90% seen once; the top ten hold around 7%. Sequenced material: peripheral blood, taken on day 0 of AZD1222 vaccination. This clonotype originated in an adult in good health.

CDR3 amino acids: CASRLAENTGELFF. The CDR3 coding sequence is TGTGCCAGCAGACTAGCGGAGAACACCGGGGAGCTGTTTTTT. J is TRBJ2-2 and V is TRBV2, with TRBD2 matching over 8 bases. Looked up from germline, CDR1 is SNHLY and CDR2 is FYNNEI. With V trimmed by 6 bases and J by 1 base, 1 base remained unmatched. The CDR3 sequence is 14 residues long.